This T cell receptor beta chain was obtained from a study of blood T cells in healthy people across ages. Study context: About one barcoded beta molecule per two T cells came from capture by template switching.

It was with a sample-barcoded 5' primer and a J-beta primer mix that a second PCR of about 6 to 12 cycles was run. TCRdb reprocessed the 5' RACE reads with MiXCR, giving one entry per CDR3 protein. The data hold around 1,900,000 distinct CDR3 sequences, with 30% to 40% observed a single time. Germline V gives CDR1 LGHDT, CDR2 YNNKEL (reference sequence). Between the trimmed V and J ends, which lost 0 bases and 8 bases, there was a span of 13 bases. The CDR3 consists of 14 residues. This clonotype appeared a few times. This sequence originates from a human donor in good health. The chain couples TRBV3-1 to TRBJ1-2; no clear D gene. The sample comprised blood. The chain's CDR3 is CASSQEGFSYGYTF. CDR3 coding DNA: TGTGCCAGCAGCCAAGAGGGGTTCTCTTACGGCTACACCTTC.